Shown below are 17 T cell receptor beta chains from a single sample sequenced in a study of T-cell reconstitution after alpha-beta-depleted transplantation in children. TCRbeta library construction was performed incorporating unique molecular identifiers. From the PCR reads, TCRdb called clonotypes with MiXCR, one entry per CDR3 protein. This table has 750,000 to 950,000 distinct CDR3 sequences, roughly 15% appearing once. Sequencing was performed on PBMCs, mostly from graft donor cells, taken 360 days after TCRalphabeta/CD19-depleted stem cell transplant. Receptors were obtained from a male patient younger than 18 who had a stem cell transplant for acute lymphoblastic leukemia, so the T cells may come from the graft donor.

V is TRBV20-1 and J is TRBJ2-2; 8 nucleotides line up with TRBD2. Per germline, CDR1 DFQATT and CDR2 SNEGSKA (reference sequence). V was clipped by 4 bases and J by 3 bases; unmatched bases: 7. The CDR3 is 15 residues long. CDR3 protein: CSAKLAALDTGELFF. CDR3 bases: TGCAGTGCTAAACTAGCGGCCCTTGACACCGGGGAGCTGTTTTTT.

This clonotype was observed a few times. The chain has TRBV6-5 and TRBJ1-2; D is ambiguous. Germline loops: CDR1 MNHEY, CDR2 SVGAGI. V was shortened by 5 bases and J by 8 bases, with 12 bases between the two germline ends. This CDR3 is 12 amino acids long. CDR3 sequence reads: CASSLNGEGYTF. The CDR3 coding sequence is TGTGCCAGCAGTCTTAATGGGGAGGGCTACACCTTC.

The V and J genes are TRBV12-3 or TRBV12-4 and TRBJ2-1; either TRBD1 or TRBD2 may fit D (6 bases each). Trimming removed 3 bases from V and 1 base from J, with 16 bases in between. The CDR3 has 17 amino acids. CDR3 sequence: CASSLKRGGRSYNEQFF. The CDR3 DNA sequence: TGTGCCAGCAGTTTGAAGAGAGGGGGGAGGTCCTACAATGAGCAGTTCTTC.

This clonotype came up many times. V is TRBV7-7 and J is TRBJ2-2; no reliable D call. CDR3 length equals 13 residues. V was cut by 5 bases and J by 5 bases, with 9 bases left in between. CDR1 and CDR2 (germline): SSHAT, FNYEAQ (reference sequence). CDR3 amino acids: CASSRSRTGELFF. CDR3 DNA: TGTGCCAGCAGCCGATCCCGAACCGGGGAGCTGTTTTTT.

The gene calls are TRBV7-3 and TRBJ1-1; 9 bases line up with TRBD1. The junction had 7 bases not matched to a gene; V was cut back by 3 bases and J by 5 bases. Per germline, CDR1 SGHTA and CDR2 FQGTGA. This CDR3 contains 15 residues. The CDR3 DNA reads TGTGCCAGCAGCTTCACGGGACAGGGAAGGACTGAAGCTTTCTTT. Amino acids: CASSFTGQGRTEAFF.

This clonotype has a count of ten or more. The rearrangement uses TRBV2 and TRBJ2-2; either TRBD1 or TRBD2 may supply D (5 bases each). CDR3 length equals 16 residues. The germline V and J ends were trimmed by 4 bases and 3 bases, with 15 bases remaining between them. CDR1 and CDR2 (germline): SNHLY, FYNNEI. The CDR3 bases are TGTGCCAGCAGTGTTTCAGGGCGCGGGTACACCGGGGAGCTGTTTTTT. Translated: CASSVSGRGYTGELFF.

This clonotype was counted only a few times. The chain is built from TRBV9 and TRBJ2-3; D gene unclear. CDR3 length: 15 amino acids. Germline V lookup: CDR1 SGDLS, CDR2 YYNGEE. V was shortened by 0 bases and J by 2 bases, with 10 bases between the two germline ends. In nucleotides, the CDR3 is TGTGCCAGCAGCGTAGCTCGACCCCACACAGATACGCAGTATTTT. Protein sequence: CASSVARPHTDTQYF.

This clonotype appeared a few times. The rearrangement uses TRBV24-1 and TRBJ2-6; no clear D. This CDR3 has 13 amino acids. V was pared by 9 bases and J by 4 bases, with 9 bases between. From germline, CDR1 is KGHDR and CDR2 SFDVKD. CDR3 sequence reads: CATSKTGANVLTF. CDR3 sequence (DNA): TGTGCCACCTCTAAAACGGGGGCCAACGTCCTGACTTTC.

Many counts were recorded for this clonotype. The chain is built from TRBV12-3 or TRBV12-4 and TRBJ1-1; D is undetermined. Deletions cut 6 bases from V and 0 bases from J, with 2 bases between. This CDR3 is 11 amino acids long. The CDR3 DNA reads TGTGCCAGCAGATTGAACACTGAAGCTTTCTTT. Its translation: CASRLNTEAFF.

This chain uses TRBV5-1 with TRBJ2-1; tentatively, D is TRBD2 (5 bases). The germline V gene has CDR1 SGHRS and CDR2 YFSETQ. The CDR3 has 15 amino acids. V was clipped by 4 bases and J by 8 bases, with 19 bases between them. CDR3 loop: CASSPPESGFHEQFF. CDR3 nucleotides: TGCGCCAGCAGCCCTCCGGAGAGCGGATTCCATGAGCAGTTCTTC. The whole variable domain, remainder taken from reference TRBV5-1 and TRBJ2-1, is KAGVTQTPRYLIKTRGQQVTLSCSPISGHRSVSWYQQTPGQGLQFLFEYFSETQRNKGNFPGRFSGRQFSNSRSEMNVSTLELGDSALYLCASSPPESGFHEQFFGPGTRLTVL.

In its sample, this clonotype was seen a few times. This chain connects TRBV12-3 or TRBV12-4 to TRBJ2-7; 9 nucleotides match TRBD2. The CDR3 sequence is 15 residues long. J was trimmed by 4 bases and V by 5 bases; bases with no gene match: 9. CDR3 loop: CASSIWTSAVYEQYF. In nucleotides, the CDR3 is TGTGCCAGCAGTATCTGGACTAGCGCAGTGTACGAGCAGTACTTC.

The chain joins TRBV7-2 to TRBJ2-3, with a weak D call TRBD2 (7 bases). The germline V and J ends were trimmed by 2 bases and 5 bases, with 17 bases remaining between them. The CDR3 runs 16 residues. Germline CDR1 and CDR2: SGHTA and FQGNSA. In nucleotides, the CDR3 is TGTGCCAGCAGCTTAACCCGGGGGGCCTCGGGAGATACGCAGTATTTT. This gives the protein CASSLTRGASGDTQYF.

The chain carries TRBV12-3 or TRBV12-4 and TRBJ1-1; D may be TRBD1 (6 bases). Trimming pared 6 bases from V and 11 bases from J, leaving 13 bases between. This CDR3 has 11 amino acids. CDR3 amino acids: CASRLGATAFF. CDR3 DNA sequence: TGTGCCAGCAGGTTGGGGGCGACGGCTTTCTTT.

The sample holds many counts of this clonotype. V usage is TRBV4-1 and J usage is TRBJ2-7, with D possibly being TRBD2 (6 bases). This CDR3 has 14 residues. CDR1 MGHRA and CDR2 YSYEKL come from the germline V gene. The germline V and J ends were trimmed by 5 bases and 2 bases, with 13 bases remaining between them. The CDR3 is CASSYPGVTYEQYF. For the CDR3, the DNA is TGCGCCAGCAGCTACCCGGGGGTAACCTACGAGCAGTACTTC.

The V and J genes are TRBV9 and TRBJ2-4, with 8 bases aligning to TRBD2. This CDR3 contains 15 residues. J gave up 0 bases and V 5 bases, and 4 bases lay outside the gene matches. Per the germline V gene, CDR1 is SGDLS and CDR2 is YYNGEE. The CDR3 DNA reads as TGTGCCAGCAGTGTCACTAGCGGAGCCAAAAACATTCAGTACTTC. This gives the protein CASSVTSGAKNIQYF.

The table lists this clonotype with many counts. This chain connects TRBV10-2 to TRBJ2-7, with TRBD1 identical over 8 bases. The CDR3 has 15 residues. Germline CDR1 reads WSHSY; CDR2 reads SAAADI. Losses at the gene ends were 3 bases for V and 7 bases for J; bases not matched to a gene: 11. The CDR3 is CASSDPTGEGGEQYF. As DNA, the CDR3 is TGCGCCAGCAGTGATCCGACAGGGGAAGGGGGTGAGCAGTACTTC.

The chain couples TRBV20-1 to TRBJ2-5, with 10 bases identical to TRBD1. J was trimmed by 0 bases and V by 6 bases; bases with no gene match: 7. CDR1 is DFQATT and CDR2 is SNEGSKA in the germline V gene (reference sequence). This CDR3 is built from 15 residues. The CDR3: CSAQVGTGDQETQYF. In DNA form, the CDR3 reads TGCAGTGCCCAGGTTGGGACAGGGGACCAAGAGACCCAGTACTTC.